This T cell receptor beta chain was captured by sequencing in a study of blood T cell repertoires in COVID-19. In the original workflow: From reference gene primer amplification, estimates of nucleated cell counts were derived. Generated by immunoSEQ multiplex PCR, the TCRdb table keeps only in-frame clones and is missing some. V and J calls and clone size come straight from that table; D and trimming were deduced from the DNA. The sample shows some 530,000 clones, roughly 88% of them seen only once. The sample holds one count of this clone. The CDR3 has 17 residues. V was cut by 2 bases and J by 3 bases, with 19 bases left in between. Germline V gene sequence: CDR1 LNHNV, CDR2 YYDKDF (reference sequence).

This receptor was identified in a human donor in a cohort sampled during active COVID-19. The specimen sequenced was peripheral blood. This chain joins TRBV15 and TRBJ1-1; tentative D call: TRBD1 (5 bases). The CDR3 spells CATSRLPVRAGDTEAFF. CDR3 nucleotide sequence: TGTGCCACCAGCAGACTTCCTGTACGGGCGGGGGACACTGAAGCTTTCTTT.